What follows is one T cell receptor beta chain and its context. Its antigen target is currently unknown. Base qualities are not recorded, but no much larger clone differs from it by a single base. The entire isolated RNA was reverse transcribed using the High Capacity cDNA Reverse Transcription Kit, and thus expressed TCRB transcripts were sequenced. Naive, central memory and regulatory T cell samples underwent deep immunoSEQ sequencing, averaging around 3.7 million total reads per sample. Sorted cells were lysed in RLT buffer and RNA was extracted with DNase-treated RNeasy Micro or Mini kits, depending on cell number. To prevent cross-contamination, every cell subset was processed on its own, while patient and healthy donor samples were processed together. The immunoSEQ multiplex PCR was used to amplify TCRB sequences from cDNA, generating 87-bp fragments that spanned the CDR3 region. Sequencing of the amplicons was performed on the Illumina HiSeq platform. The source study handled its data this way. PCR bias was corrected computationally using synthetic template baselines, and reads within Hamming distance 2 were collapsed, with unmergeable singletons discarded. By aligning reads against IMGT, V, D and J genes, CDR3 length, and insertions or deletions at six rearrangement sites were assigned. Within each subset, clonotype counts were normalized to sorted cell number, and only after that were true diversity and Gini coefficients computed with the tcR R package. The overlap coefficient, calculated on TCRB nucleotide sequences, was used to quantify repertoire sharing. As a proxy for the pre-selection repertoire, out-of-frame TCRB sequences from naive cells were analyzed. TCRdb limited this immuneACCESS table to in-frame rearrangements with V and J called. A share of clones is missing; checked studies link under half to unresolved V genes, and the rest is unexplained. V and J calls and clone size come straight from that table; D and trimming were deduced from the DNA. Here the sample has a few hundred thousand clones; less than 15% occur a single time. In total, the top ten clones hold about 0.018% of the sample.

The data derive from a study of beta chain features in type 1 diabetes (dated by TCRdb to the late 2010s). Context from the whole study: Patients and healthy donors did not differ in mean age, gender distribution, total cell number or subset yield. A total of 85 million to 110 million sorted cells were examined across all samples, and RNA yield correlated strongly with the number of cells per subset. The study compared the TCRB repertoires of sorted circulating CD4+ T cell subsets in recently diagnosed type 1 diabetes patients with those in matched healthy donors. Regulatory and stem cell-like memory subsets were isolated from only 8 patients and about eight healthy donors, whereas naive and central memory subsets came from all 30 or so donors. General findings and caveats noted by the study authors: Patients with type 1 diabetes made fewer insertions and deleted more nucleotides at VDJ recombination sites, implying thymic rearrangement abnormalities. The naive, central memory and regulatory TCRB repertoires appeared to resemble one another more closely among patients than among healthy donors. Type 1 diabetes patients showed a moderate but significant shortening of TCRB CDR3 length in all four CD4+ subsets. PCR may preferentially amplify shorter templates, but because patient and control samples were amplified and corrected together, any resulting skew would affect both groups equally. Because cDNA was sequenced instead of genomic DNA, highly expressing activated cells could be over-represented, though the groups showed no difference in activation or CD3 levels. Because the HLA sub-analyses included only small numbers of individuals, any influence of HLA type on TCRB rearrangement was left unresolved.

In the germline V gene, CDR1 corresponds to SGHVS and CDR2 to FNYEAQ. The germline V end is reduced by 5 bases and the J end by 3 bases; junction bases left unmatched: 11. Reading from cysteine to phenylalanine, the CDR3 counts 16 amino acids. The entry retains the CDR3 DNA only, 48 bases that are in frame from base 1. Each donor gave one peripheral blood draw, averaging approximately 110 mL, which was collected into heparinised tubes. Using a panel that included CD45RO, CCR7, CD25, CD127, CD95 and CD27, naive, central memory, regulatory and stem cell-like memory CD4+ T cells were sorted on a BD FACSAria II. Every sorted population had a purity above 95%. PBMCs were separated immediately by Lymphoprep density gradient centrifugation and were stained directly, without being cultured. To minimize batch effects, samples were stained and sorted in pairs, one healthy donor with one patient per experiment.

This sequence was found in a woman aged 18-30 years in good health. Sequences were obtained from naive CD4+ T cells from blood. Explained via the paper, the cell subset or site label denotes: true naive CD4+ T cells. This receptor chain uses TRBV7-6 and TRBJ2-7; 9 central nucleotides agree with TRBD1. The encoded CDR3 is CASSLGPGQGNYEQYF. The bases are TGTGCCAGCAGCCTGGGACCGGGACAGGGAAACTACGAGCAGTACTTC.